The rows below give T cell receptor beta chains drawn from one sample of a study of blood T cell repertoires in COVID-19. Libraries were prepared by immunoSEQ multiplex PCR; TCRdb keeps only in-frame clonotypes and omits some of them. Seen here are about 24,000 clones, 65% to 75% observed once, and the top ten hold 6.5%. Sequencing used peripheral blood. These receptors all stem from a man aged 50-59 years with COVID-19, enrolled during active disease. CDR3s include the opening cysteine and the closing phenylalanine or tryptophan. A D gene is named only where the DNA matches it firmly. A row's size may be missing; if present it is once, few, many or a size class.

TRBJ2-3,-,TRBV5-1,-,CASSLGLTDTQYF,TGCGCCAGCAGCTTGGGACTCACAGATACGCAGTATTTT
TRBJ2-3,few,TRBV5-1,TRBD2,CASSFYFKTSGFTDTQYF,TGCGCCAGCAGCTTTTATTTTAAGACTAGCGGGTTCACAGATACGCAGTATTTT
TRBJ2-2,-,TRBV9,-,CASSVLRGNTGELFF,TGTGCCAGCAGCGTATTGCGGGGGAACACCGGGGAGCTGTTTTTT
TRBJ2-1,-,TRBV6-4,TRBD1,CASSEWTGTYNEQFF,TGTGCCAGCAGTGAGTGGACAGGGACCTACAATGAGCAGTTCTTC
TRBJ2-3,once,TRBV7-2,TRBD2,CASSFTGLAVTDTQYF,TGTGCCAGCAGCTTCACGGGACTAGCAGTCACAGATACGCAGTATTTT
TRBJ1-5,-,TRBV6-5,-,CASRYRTEPQPQHF,TGTGCCAGCAGATACAGGACTGAACCTCAGCCCCAGCATTTT
TRBJ1-3,-,TRBV19,-,CASSMRTVNDAGNTIYF,TGTGCCAGTAGTATGAGGACAGTAAACGACGCTGGAAACACCATATATTTT
TRBJ1-6,-,TRBV14,TRBD1,CASSRDSYSPLHF,TGTGCCAGCAGCCGGGACAGTTATTCACCCCTCCACTTT
TRBJ2-5,-,TRBV27,TRBD1,CASSLNRGSETQYF,TGTGCCAGCAGTCTCAACAGGGGAAGTGAGACCCAGTACTTC
TRBJ1-4,few,TRBV6-5,-,CASRPGSTTNEKLFF,TGTGCCAGCAGGCCCGGGTCCACAACTAATGAAAAACTGTTTTTT
TRBJ2-2,few,TRBV5-1,-,CASSLALDTGELFF,TGCGCCAGCAGCTTGGCCTTAGACACCGGGGAGCTGTTTTTT
TRBJ2-3,-,TRBV5-1,TRBD1,CASSSTGGIDTQYF,TGCGCCAGCAGCTCGACAGGGGGCATAGATACGCAGTATTTT
TRBJ1-1,-,TRBV6-8,TRBD1,CASSYSDREAFF,TGTGCCAGCAGTTACTCGGACAGGGAAGCTTTCTTT
TRBJ2-6,-,TRBV18,TRBD1,CASSPPIWDRASGANVLTF,TGTGCCAGCTCACCACCGATTTGGGACAGGGCCTCTGGGGCCAACGTCCTGACTTTC
TRBJ1-1,-,TRBV30,-,CAWNIGQLNTEAFF,TGTGCCTGGAATATCGGACAGCTGAACACTGAAGCTTTCTTT
TRBJ1-5,few,TRBV10-3,-,CAISENSGDQPQHF,TGTGCCATCAGTGAAAATTCAGGGGATCAGCCCCAGCATTTT
TRBJ2-7,-,TRBV6-1,-,CASSEQTYEQYF,TGTGCCAGCAGTGAACAGACCTACGAGCAGTACTTC
TRBJ2-3,-,TRBV30,TRBD2,CAWTVSGGTDTQYF,TGTGCCTGGACGGTTAGCGGGGGAACAGATACGCAGTATTTT
TRBJ2-7,-,TRBV29-1,TRBD1,CSVDGQGYEQYF,TGCAGCGTTGACGGACAGGGCTACGAGCAGTACTTC
TRBJ2-7,-,TRBV7-9,TRBD2,CASSGRLAGFSYEQYF,TGTGCCAGCAGCGGTCGACTAGCGGGTTTTTCCTACGAGCAGTACTTC
TRBJ1-5,few,TRBV6-5,-,CASGWRGNQPQHF,TGTGCCAGCGGGTGGAGGGGCAATCAGCCCCAGCATTTT
TRBJ1-4,few,TRBV12-2,-,CASRPRAARGTNEKLFF,TGTGCAAGTCGCCCTCGGGCAGCCCGGGGGACTAATGAAAAACTGTTTTTT
TRBJ1-2,-,TRBV5-1,-,CASSFAGGLGYTF,TGCGCCAGCAGCTTTGCCGGGGGGCTTGGCTACACCTTC
TRBJ2-5,-,TRBV4-1,-,CASSQEERTQYF,TGCGCCAGCAGCCAAGAAGAGAGGACCCAGTACTTC
TRBJ2-1,-,TRBV12-5,-,CASGLGLNEQFF,TGTGCTAGTGGTTTGGGACTTAATGAGCAGTTCTTC
TRBJ2-2,-,TRBV24-1,-,CATSDSSATMRDGELFF,TGTGCCACCAGTGATTCCAGCGCTACTATGCGAGACGGGGAGCTGTTTTTT
TRBJ2-3,-,TRBV18,-,CASSPTGTGGGDTQYF,TGTGCCAGCTCACCGACCGGGACAGGCGGGGGAGATACGCAGTATTTT
TRBJ1-2,-,TRBV5-6,-,CASSLNQFGNYGYTF,TGTGCCAGCAGCTTGAATCAATTCGGTAACTATGGCTACACCTTC
TRBJ2-7,-,TRBV21-1,-,CASGLDRALYEQYF,TGTGCCAGCGGACTGGACAGGGCTTTGTACGAGCAGTACTTC
TRBJ2-3,-,TRBV6-5,TRBD1,CAARTGFTDTQYF,TGTGCCGCTCGGACAGGCTTCACAGATACGCAGTATTTT
TRBJ2-6,once,TRBV6-6,-,CASSSSDNSGANVLTF,TGTGCCAGCAGTTCATCCGACAACTCTGGGGCCAACGTCCTGACTTTC
TRBJ1-1,-,TRBV19,TRBD1,CASSITWTGQNTEAFF,TGTGCCAGTAGTATCACTTGGACAGGCCAGAACACTGAAGCTTTCTTT
TRBJ2-7,-,TRBV19,-,CASSIGLAIYEQYF,TGTGCCAGTAGTATAGGTCTAGCGATCTACGAGCAGTACTTC
TRBJ1-2,-,TRBV6-6,-,CASSRSTVNYGYTF,TGTGCCAGCAGTCGATCGACAGTTAACTATGGCTACACCTTC
TRBJ2-2,-,TRBV11-2,TRBD1,CASSLSPTGGVGELFF,TGTGCCAGCAGCTTAAGCCCCACAGGGGGAGTTGGGGAGCTGTTTTTT
TRBJ2-1,-,TRBV7-9,-,CASSPGTFANEQFF,TGTGCCAGCAGCCCAGGCACCTTCGCCAATGAGCAGTTCTTC
TRBJ1-5,-,TRBV5-1,TRBD1,CASSTSPGQGYQPQHF,TGCGCCAGCAGCACAAGCCCGGGACAGGGGTATCAGCCCCAGCATTTT
TRBJ2-7,-,TRBV15,TRBD2,CATSRAHTSGVYEQYF,TGTGCCACCAGCAGGGCGCATACTAGCGGAGTCTACGAGCAGTACTTC
TRBJ2-5,-,TRBV7-9,TRBD2,CASSPSGGQETQYF,TGTGCCAGCAGCCCGTCGGGGGGCCAAGAGACCCAGTACTTC
TRBJ2-2,-,TRBV2,-,CASRVETGELFF,TGTGCCAGCAGGGTTGAGACCGGGGAGCTGTTTTTT
TRBJ2-7,-,TRBV21-1,-,CASNSPSRQEQYF,TGTGCCAGCAATTCCCCATCCCGACAGGAGCAGTACTTC
TRBJ2-7,-,TRBV7-2,TRBD2,CASSSAGTSGNYEQYF,TGTGCCAGCAGTTCCGCCGGGACTAGCGGGAACTACGAGCAGTACTTC
TRBJ2-7,few,TRBV11-2,-,CASSVVLVEGSYEQYF,TGTGCCAGCAGCGTAGTTCTGGTGGAGGGTTCCTACGAGCAGTACTTC
TRBJ1-5,-,TRBV4-2,TRBD1,CASSQDGTGGNQPQHF,TGTGCCAGCAGCCAAGATGGGACAGGGGGCAATCAGCCCCAGCATTTT
TRBJ1-2,medium-sized,TRBV2,TRBD1,CASSVGTGSYGYTF,TGTGCCAGCAGCGTTGGGACAGGGTCCTATGGCTACACCTTC
TRBJ2-5,-,TRBV30,TRBD1,CAWRIGGRETQYF,TGTGCCTGGAGGATAGGGGGCAGGGAGACCCAGTACTTC